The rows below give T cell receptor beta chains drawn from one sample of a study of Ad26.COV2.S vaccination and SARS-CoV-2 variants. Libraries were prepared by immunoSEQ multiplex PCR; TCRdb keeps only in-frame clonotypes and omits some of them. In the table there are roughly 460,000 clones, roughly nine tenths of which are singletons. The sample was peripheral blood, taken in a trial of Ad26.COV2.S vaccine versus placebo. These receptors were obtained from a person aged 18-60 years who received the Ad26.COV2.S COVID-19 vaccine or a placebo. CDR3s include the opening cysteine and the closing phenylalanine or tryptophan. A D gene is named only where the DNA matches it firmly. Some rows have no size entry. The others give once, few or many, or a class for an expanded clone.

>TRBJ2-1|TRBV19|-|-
TGTGCCAGTATTTCTCTTGGGGTCCGGTTCTTC
CASISLGVRFF
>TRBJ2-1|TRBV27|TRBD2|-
TGTGCCAGCACCCCGGGACTAGCGGGAACCCACTCCTACAATGAGCAGTTCTTC
CASTPGLAGTHSYNEQFF
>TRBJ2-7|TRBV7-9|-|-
TGTGCCAGCAGCAATATACCTTACGAGCAGTACTTC
CASSNIPYEQYF
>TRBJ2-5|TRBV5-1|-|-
TGCGCCAGCAGCTCCCATGAATGGGAGACCCAGTACTTC
CASSSHEWETQYF
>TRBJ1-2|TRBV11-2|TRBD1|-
TGTGCCAGCAGGGGACAGGGAGCTAACTATGGCTACACCTTC
CASRGQGANYGYTF
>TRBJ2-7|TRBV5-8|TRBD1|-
TGTGCCAGCAGCTTGGGGGACAGGCTTTCCTACGAGCAGTACTTC
CASSLGDRLSYEQYF
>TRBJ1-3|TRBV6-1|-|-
TGTGCCAGCAGTGAAGTCCCATCTGGTGGAAACACCATATATTTT
CASSEVPSGGNTIYF
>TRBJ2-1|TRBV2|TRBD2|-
TGTGCCAGCTACGATCCCACTAGCGGGGGGAAGAAATACAATGAGCAGTTCTTC
CASYDPTSGGKKYNEQFF
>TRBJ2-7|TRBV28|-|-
TGTGCCAGCAGTTTATCTCCCCTCCACTACGAGCAGTACTTC
CASSLSPLHYEQYF
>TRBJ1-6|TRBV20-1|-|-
TGCAGTGCTATTGACCCAGGCAAAAACTCCTATAATTCACCCCTCCACTTT
CSAIDPGKNSYNSPLHF
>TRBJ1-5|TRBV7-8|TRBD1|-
TGTGCCAGCAGCCCGCAACCGGGACAGAGAAATCAGCCCCAGCATTTT
CASSPQPGQRNQPQHF
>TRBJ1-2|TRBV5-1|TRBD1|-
TGCGCCAGCAGCTTGGAGGGGGCAGTTGGCTACACCTTC
CASSLEGAVGYTF
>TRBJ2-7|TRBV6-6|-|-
TGTGCCAGCAGTCCCCGGGCAGGGATAACCTGGTCCTACGAGCAGTACTTC
CASSPRAGITWSYEQYF
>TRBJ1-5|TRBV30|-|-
TGTGCCTGGAGTGTACGGGAGGATCAGCCCCAGCATTTT
CAWSVREDQPQHF
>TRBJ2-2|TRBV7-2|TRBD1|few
TGTGCCAGCAGCTTAAAGGGGGCCCGAGGGTGGTGGACCGGGGAGCTGTTTTTT
CASSLKGARGWWTGELFF
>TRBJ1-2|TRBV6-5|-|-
TGTGCCAGCGGGGGAAATGACTATGGCTACACCTTC
CASGGNDYGYTF
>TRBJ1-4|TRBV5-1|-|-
TGCGCCAGCAGCGAACGCAAGGGATCAGGAACTAATGAAAAACTGTTTTTT
CASSERKGSGTNEKLFF
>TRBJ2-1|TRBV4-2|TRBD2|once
TGTGCCAGCAGCCCCGGCACTAGCGGGCGCACCTACAATGAGCAGTTCTTC
CASSPGTSGRTYNEQFF
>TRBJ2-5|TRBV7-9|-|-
TGTGCCAGCAGCTCCCCCCCCACGGACAGAGGACAAGAGACCCAGTACTTC
CASSSPPTDRGQETQYF
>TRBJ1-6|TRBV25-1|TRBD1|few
TGTGCCAGCAGTGAGGGTCGGACAGGGCTGGGATCACCCCTCCACTTT
CASSEGRTGLGSPLHF
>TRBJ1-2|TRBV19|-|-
TGTGCCAGCAGTCCTCAAGGAATTAACTATGGCTACACCTTC
CASSPQGINYGYTF
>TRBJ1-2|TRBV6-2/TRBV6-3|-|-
TGTGCCAGCAGTAACCCGGGCCGGAACTATGGCTACACCTTC
CASSNPGRNYGYTF
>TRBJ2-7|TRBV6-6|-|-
TGTGCCAGCAGTTCACTAGGGGGGAAGTACGAGCAGTACTTC
CASSSLGGKYEQYF
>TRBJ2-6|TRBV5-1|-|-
TGCGCCAGCAGCTTAGACACTGGGGCCAACGTCCTGACTTTC
CASSLDTGANVLTF
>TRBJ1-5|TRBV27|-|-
TGTGCCAGCAGTTTATCGGAGGGCCAGCCCCAGCATTTT
CASSLSEGQPQHF
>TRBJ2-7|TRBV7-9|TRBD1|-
TGTGCCAGCAGCTTAGGTGGGACAGGGGGAATCGAGCAGTACTTC
CASSLGGTGGIEQYF
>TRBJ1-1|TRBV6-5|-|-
TGTGCCAGCAGCGCTCAGGATGTGAAAGCTTTCTTT
CASSAQDVKAFF
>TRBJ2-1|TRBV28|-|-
TGTGCCAGCAGTTTCGGCGGCCAGGAGCAGTTCTTC
CASSFGGQEQFF
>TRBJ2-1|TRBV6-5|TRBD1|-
TGTGCCAGCAGTTCGGACAGGGGCAATGAGCAGTTCTTC
CASSSDRGNEQFF
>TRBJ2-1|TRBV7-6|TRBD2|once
TGTGCCAGCAGTCGATCACCGGGACTAGATCTGATGGGGCAGTTCTTC
CASSRSPGLDLMGQFF
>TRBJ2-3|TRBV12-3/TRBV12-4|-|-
TGTGCCAGCAGTCTTTTCGGAGATACGCAGTATTTT
CASSLFGDTQYF
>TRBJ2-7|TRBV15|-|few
TGTGCCACCAGCAGAGATCTTGGACCGGGACACTCAACTTTC
CATSRDLGPGHSTF
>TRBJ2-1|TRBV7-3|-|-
TGTGCCAGCAGCTCGGGGGTGTACAATGAGCAGTTCTTC
CASSSGVYNEQFF
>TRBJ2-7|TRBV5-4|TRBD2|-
TGTGCCAGCAGCTTGACTTCCGGGGGGAGCGAGCAGTACTTC
CASSLTSGGSEQYF
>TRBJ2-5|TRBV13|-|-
TGTGCCAGCAGCTTCTCTGGTCCTGAGACCCAGTACTTC
CASSFSGPETQYF
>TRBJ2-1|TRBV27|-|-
TGTGCCAGCAGTTTATCGGGCAGGGTGAATGAGCAGTTCTTC
CASSLSGRVNEQFF
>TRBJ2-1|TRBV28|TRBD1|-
TGTGCCAGCGGGACAGGGGTTTACAATGAGCAGTTCTTC
CASGTGVYNEQFF
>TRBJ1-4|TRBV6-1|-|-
TGTGCCAGCAGTGAAGACGGGGTTTCTAATGAAAAACTGTTTTTT
CASSEDGVSNEKLFF
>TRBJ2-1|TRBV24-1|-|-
TGTGCCACCAGTGATCCTCAGGGGCGGCCGAGCTCCTACAATGAGCAGTTCTTC
CATSDPQGRPSSYNEQFF
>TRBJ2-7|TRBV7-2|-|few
TGTGCCAGCAGCTCAGTGGGCCTTCCAGGGTCCTCCTACGAGCAGTACTTC
CASSSVGLPGSSYEQYF